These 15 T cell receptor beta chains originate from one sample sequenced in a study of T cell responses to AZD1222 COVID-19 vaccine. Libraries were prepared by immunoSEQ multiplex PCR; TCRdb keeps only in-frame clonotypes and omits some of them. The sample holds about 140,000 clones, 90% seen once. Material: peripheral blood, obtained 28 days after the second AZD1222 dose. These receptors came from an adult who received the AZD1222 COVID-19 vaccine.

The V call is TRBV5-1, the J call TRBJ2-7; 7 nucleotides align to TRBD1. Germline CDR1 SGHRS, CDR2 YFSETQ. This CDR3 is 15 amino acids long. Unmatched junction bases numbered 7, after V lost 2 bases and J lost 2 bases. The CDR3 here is CASSFNPGQTYEQYF. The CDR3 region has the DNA TGCGCCAGCAGCTTCAACCCGGGACAGACCTACGAGCAGTACTTC.

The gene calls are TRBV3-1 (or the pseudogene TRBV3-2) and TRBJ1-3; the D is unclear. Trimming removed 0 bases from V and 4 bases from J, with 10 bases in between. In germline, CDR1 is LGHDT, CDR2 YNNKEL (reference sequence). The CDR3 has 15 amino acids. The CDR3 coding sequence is TGTGCCAGCAGCCAAGATAGGGCCTTGGGAAACACCATATATTTT. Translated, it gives CASSQDRALGNTIYF.

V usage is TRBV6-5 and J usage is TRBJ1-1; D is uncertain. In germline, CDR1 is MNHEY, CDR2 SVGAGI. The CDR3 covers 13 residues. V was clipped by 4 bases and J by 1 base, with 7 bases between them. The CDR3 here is CASSSGENTEAFF. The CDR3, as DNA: TGTGCCAGCAGTTCCGGGGAGAACACTGAAGCTTTCTTT.

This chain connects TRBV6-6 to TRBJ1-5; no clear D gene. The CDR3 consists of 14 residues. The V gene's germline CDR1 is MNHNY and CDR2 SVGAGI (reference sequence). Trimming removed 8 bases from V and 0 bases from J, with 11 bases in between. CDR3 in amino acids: CASARGSSNQPQHF. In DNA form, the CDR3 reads TGTGCCAGCGCGCGGGGTAGTAGCAATCAGCCCCAGCATTTT.

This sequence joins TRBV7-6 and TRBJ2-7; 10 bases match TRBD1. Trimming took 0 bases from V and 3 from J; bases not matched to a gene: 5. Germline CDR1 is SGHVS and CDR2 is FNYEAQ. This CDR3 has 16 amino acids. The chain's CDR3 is CASSLASGTGVYEQYF. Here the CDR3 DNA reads TGTGCCAGCAGCTTAGCCTCCGGGACAGGGGTCTACGAGCAGTACTTC.

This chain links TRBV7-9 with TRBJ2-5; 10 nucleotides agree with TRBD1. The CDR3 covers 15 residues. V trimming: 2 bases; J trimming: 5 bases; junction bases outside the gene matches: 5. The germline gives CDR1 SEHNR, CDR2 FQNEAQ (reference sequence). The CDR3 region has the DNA TGTGCCAGCAGCTTACGCGAGGGACAGGGGGAGACCCAGTACTTC. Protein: CASSLREGQGETQYF.

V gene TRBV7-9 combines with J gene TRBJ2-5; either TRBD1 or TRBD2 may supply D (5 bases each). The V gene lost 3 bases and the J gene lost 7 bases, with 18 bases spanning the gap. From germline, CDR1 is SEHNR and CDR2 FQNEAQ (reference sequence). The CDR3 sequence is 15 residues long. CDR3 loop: CASSFGSTGDGTQYF. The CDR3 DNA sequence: TGTGCCAGCAGCTTCGGCAGTACCGGGGACGGGACCCAGTACTTC. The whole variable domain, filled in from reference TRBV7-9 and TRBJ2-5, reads DTGVSQNPRHKITKRGQNVTFRCDPISEHNRLYWYRQTLGQGPEFLTYFQNEAQLEKSRLLSDRFSAERPKGSFSTLEIQRTEQGDSAMYLCASSFGSTGDGTQYFGPGTRLLVL.

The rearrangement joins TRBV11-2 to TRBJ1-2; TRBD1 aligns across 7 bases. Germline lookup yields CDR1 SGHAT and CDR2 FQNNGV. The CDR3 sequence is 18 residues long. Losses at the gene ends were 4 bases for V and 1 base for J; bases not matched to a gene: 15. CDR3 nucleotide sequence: TGTGCCAGCAGCTCATCAAATGAGGGACAGTTCTTTAACTATGGCTACACCTTC. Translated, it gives CASSSSNEGQFFNYGYTF.

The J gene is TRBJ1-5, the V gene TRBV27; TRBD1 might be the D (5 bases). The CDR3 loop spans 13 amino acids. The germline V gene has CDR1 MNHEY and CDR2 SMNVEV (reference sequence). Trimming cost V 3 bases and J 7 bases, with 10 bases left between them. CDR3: CASSLGVGQPQHF. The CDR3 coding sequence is TGTGCCAGCAGTTTGGGGGTGGGCCAGCCCCAGCATTTT.

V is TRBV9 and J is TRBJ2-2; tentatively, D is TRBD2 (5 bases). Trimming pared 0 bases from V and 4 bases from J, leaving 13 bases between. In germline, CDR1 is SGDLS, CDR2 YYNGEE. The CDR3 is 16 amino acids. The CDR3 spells CASSVASRLITGELFF. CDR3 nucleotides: TGTGCCAGCAGCGTAGCTAGCAGACTCATCACCGGGGAGCTGTTTTTT.

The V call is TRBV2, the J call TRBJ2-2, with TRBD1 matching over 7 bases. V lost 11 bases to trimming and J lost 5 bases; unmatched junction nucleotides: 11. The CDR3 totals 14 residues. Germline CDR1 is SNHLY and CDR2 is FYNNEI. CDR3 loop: CAHDRALGTGELFF. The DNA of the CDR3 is TGTGCCCACGACAGGGCTCTGGGGACCGGGGAGCTGTTTTTT. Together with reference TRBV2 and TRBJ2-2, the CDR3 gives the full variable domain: EPEVTQTPSHQVTQMGQEVILRCVPISNHLYFYWYRQILGQKVEFLVSFYNNEISEKSEIFDDQFSVERPDGSNFTLKIRSTKLEDSAMYFCAHDRALGTGELFFGEGSRLTVL.

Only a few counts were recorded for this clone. CDR3 sequence reads: CASSPVGTGRGYTF. CDR3 sequence (DNA): TGCGCCAGCAGCCCCGTCGGGACAGGGAGAGGCTACACCTTC. J is TRBJ1-2 and V is TRBV5-1, with 9 bases matching TRBD1. The CDR3 has 14 residues. Germline V gene data show CDR1 as SGHRS and CDR2 as YFSETQ. Germline trimming cut 4 bases from V and 8 bases from J; bases unmatched to any gene: 9.

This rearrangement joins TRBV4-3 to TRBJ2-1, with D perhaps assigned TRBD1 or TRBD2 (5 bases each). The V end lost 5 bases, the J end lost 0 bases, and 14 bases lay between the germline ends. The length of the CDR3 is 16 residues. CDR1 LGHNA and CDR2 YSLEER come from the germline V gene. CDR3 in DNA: TGCGCCAGCAGCTTGGGACGCCTAAACTCCTACAATGAGCAGTTCTTC. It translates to CASSLGRLNSYNEQFF.

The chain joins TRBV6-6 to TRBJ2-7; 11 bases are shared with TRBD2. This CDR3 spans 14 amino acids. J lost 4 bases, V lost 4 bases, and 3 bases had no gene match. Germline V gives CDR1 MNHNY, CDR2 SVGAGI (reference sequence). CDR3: CASSFGLAGYEQYF. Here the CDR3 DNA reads TGTGCCAGCAGTTTCGGACTAGCGGGTTACGAGCAGTACTTC.

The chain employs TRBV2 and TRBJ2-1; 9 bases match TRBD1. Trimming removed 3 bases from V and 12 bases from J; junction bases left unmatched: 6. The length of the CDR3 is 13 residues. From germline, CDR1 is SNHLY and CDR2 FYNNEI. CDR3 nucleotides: TGTGCCAGCAGTGAGGTAGTGGGACAGGGGCAGTTCTTC. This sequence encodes CASSEVVGQGQFF.